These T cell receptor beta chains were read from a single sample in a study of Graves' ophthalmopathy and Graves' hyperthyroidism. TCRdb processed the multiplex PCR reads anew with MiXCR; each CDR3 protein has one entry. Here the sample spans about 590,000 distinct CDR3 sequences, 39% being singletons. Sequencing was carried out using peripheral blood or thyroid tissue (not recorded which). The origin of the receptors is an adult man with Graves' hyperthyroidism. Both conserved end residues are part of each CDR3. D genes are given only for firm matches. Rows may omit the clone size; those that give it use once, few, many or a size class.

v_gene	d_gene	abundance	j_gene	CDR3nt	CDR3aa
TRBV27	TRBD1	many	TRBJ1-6	TGTGCCAGCAGCTTAACAGGGGTCGATTCACCCCTCCACTTT	CASSLTGVDSPLHF
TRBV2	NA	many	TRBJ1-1	TGTGCCAGCAGTGATGGGACAACAGGGAACACTGAAGCTTTCTTT	CASSDGTTGNTEAFF
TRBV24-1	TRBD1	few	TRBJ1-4	TGTGCCACCAGTGACCCGACAGGGAGAGATGAAAAACTGTTTTTT	CATSDPTGRDEKLFF
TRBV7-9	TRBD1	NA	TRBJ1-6	TGTGCCAGCAGCTTAGATGACCTACAGGGGGCTGGATCACCCCTCCACTTT	CASSLDDLQGAGSPLHF
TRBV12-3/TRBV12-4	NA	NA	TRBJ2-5	TGTGCCAGCAGTTTGGAGGAGGGGGCCACCCCTGAATTC	CASSLEEGATPEF
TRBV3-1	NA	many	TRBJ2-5	TGTGCCAGCAGCCAAGTTGCGGGCGAGACCCAGTACTTC	CASSQVAGETQYF
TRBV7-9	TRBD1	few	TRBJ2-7	TGTGCCAGCAGCTTTTTTGGGGACAGGGCCTACGAGCAGTACTTC	CASSFFGDRAYEQYF
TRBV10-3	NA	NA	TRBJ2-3	TGTGCCATCAAAACTAGCACAGATACGCAGTATTTT	CAIKTSTDTQYF
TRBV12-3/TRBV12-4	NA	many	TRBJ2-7	TGTGCCAGCAGTTCGGGACCGATCTACGAGCAGTACTTC	CASSSGPIYEQYF
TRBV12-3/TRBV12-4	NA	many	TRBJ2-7	TGTGCCAGCAGTTTAGTCGGGGGGCCCTACGAGCAGTACTTC	CASSLVGGPYEQYF
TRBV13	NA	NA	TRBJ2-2	TGTGCCAGCAGCCCACGGGGTTTCGGGGAGCTGTTTTTT	CASSPRGFGELFF
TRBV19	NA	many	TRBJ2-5	TGTGCCAGTAGTAGTACTAGTACCCTCCGGGAGACCCAGTACTTC	CASSSTSTLRETQYF
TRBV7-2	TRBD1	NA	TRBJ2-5	TGTGCCAGCACCGGACAGGTAGCTGGGGCCAACGTCCAAGAGACCCAGTACTTC	CASTGQVAGANVQETQYF
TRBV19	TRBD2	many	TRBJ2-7	TGTGCCAGTAGTATACTCGCGACTAGCAGTTCCTACGAGCAGTACTTC	CASSILATSSSYEQYF
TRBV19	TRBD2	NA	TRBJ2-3	TGTGCCAGTAGTATGGGACTAGCGGGAGCAGCAGACACGCAGTATTTT	CASSMGLAGAADTQYF
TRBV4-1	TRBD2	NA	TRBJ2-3	TGCGCCAGCAGCCCAGCTAGCGGGGTATATACGCAGTATTTT	CASSPASGVYTQYF
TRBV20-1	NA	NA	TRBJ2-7	TGCAGTGCTAGAGATGGGAGGCTCTACGAGCAGTACTTC	CSARDGRLYEQYF
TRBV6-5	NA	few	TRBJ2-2	TGTGCCAAACGTCTAGAGAACACCGGGGAGCTGTTTTTT	CAKRLENTGELFF
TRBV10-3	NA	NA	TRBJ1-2	TGTGCCATTCAGGGGCACTATGGCTACACCTTC	CAIQGHYGYTF
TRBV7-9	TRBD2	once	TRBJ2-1	TGTGCCAGCAGCTCGAACGAACTAGCGGGGCCGTACAATGAGCAGTTCTTC	CASSSNELAGPYNEQFF
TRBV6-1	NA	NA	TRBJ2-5	TGTGCCAGCAGTGAAGCGGCCGCGGGGCCCCAAGAGACCCAGTACTTC	CASSEAAAGPQETQYF
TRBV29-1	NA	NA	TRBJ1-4	TGCAGCGTTGCCATTGGAAGGATTGCAACTAATGAAAAACTGTTTTTT	CSVAIGRIATNEKLFF
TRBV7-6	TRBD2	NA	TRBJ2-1	TGTGCCAGCAGCTTCGGGGGACTAGCGGAGGGGAATGAGCAGTTCTTC	CASSFGGLAEGNEQFF
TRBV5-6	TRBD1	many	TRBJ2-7	TGTGCCAGCAGCCGCGACAGGGGGCATCACGAGCAGTACTTC	CASSRDRGHHEQYF
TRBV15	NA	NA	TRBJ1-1	TGTGCCACCAGCAGTTTACGGGGGAACACTGAAGCTTTCTTT	CATSSLRGNTEAFF
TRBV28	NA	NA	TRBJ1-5	TGTGCCAGCAGTTGGCCTGGGGGGGAGTACAATCAGCCCCAGCATTTT	CASSWPGGEYNQPQHF